What follows are 17 T cell receptor beta chains derived from one specimen sequenced in a study of cytomegalovirus exposure and HLA in healthy donors. It was with 60 Vbeta and 13 Jbeta primers that the PCR ran. Assay: immunoSEQ multiplex PCR; the TCRdb copy retains only in-frame clones and omits some. This sample has 130,000 or so clones; roughly 70% occur once, and the top ten carry around 6.6%. Sequencing was done on a sample of PBMCs. The receptors derive from a man aged 40-55 years in good health and CMV-seropositive.

This sequence joins TRBV13 and TRBJ2-7, with 7 bases lining up with TRBD1. The germline gives CDR1 PRHDT, CDR2 FYEKMQ (reference sequence). CDR3 length: 14 amino acids. Germline trimming cut 3 bases from V and 3 bases from J; bases unmatched to any gene: 5. CDR3: CASSFRDRVYEQYF. As DNA, the CDR3 is TGTGCCAGCAGCTTCCGGGACAGAGTCTACGAGCAGTACTTC.

The chain combines TRBV25-1 with TRBJ2-7; a possible D gene is TRBD2 (7 bases). V lost 2 bases and J 5 bases, leaving 13 bases between the germline ends. CDR3 length: 14 amino acids. Germline V gene lookup returns CDR1 MGHDK and CDR2 SYGVNS. The CDR3 DNA reads TGTGCCAGCAGTGAACGGGGGGCCTTCAACGAGCAGTACTTC. Amino acid sequence: CASSERGAFNEQYF.

The chain couples TRBV6-5 to TRBJ2-7; D is perhaps TRBD1 (5 bases). V was trimmed by 2 bases and J by 3 bases, leaving 8 bases between them. This CDR3 has 13 residues. The germline V gene has CDR1 MNHEY and CDR2 SVGAGI. In nucleotides, the CDR3 is TGTGCCAGCAGTTACGGCAGGGACTACGAGCAGTACTTC. Protein product: CASSYGRDYEQYF.

The rearrangement uses TRBV5-4 and TRBJ2-3; possibly TRBD2 for D (6 bases). With 0 bases removed from V and 6 bases from J, the gap between germline ends came to 11 bases. Germline CDR1 SGHNT, CDR2 YYREEE (reference sequence). The CDR3 has 14 amino acids. The CDR3 loop is CASSLAGTDDTQYF. In nucleotides, the CDR3 is TGTGCCAGCAGCTTGGCTGGGACTGATGATACGCAGTATTTT.

This chain joins TRBV30 and TRBJ2-7; no definite D call. This CDR3 contains 11 residues. Trimming removed 3 bases from V and 3 bases from J, with 6 bases in between. From germline, CDR1 is GTSNPN and CDR2 SVGIG (reference sequence). DNA for the CDR3: TGTGCCTGGAGACGGGTCTACGAGCAGTACTTC. Translated: CAWRRVYEQYF.

The chain recombines TRBV9 with TRBJ1-1; unclear D gene. The CDR3 covers 14 residues. Germline V gene sequence: CDR1 SGDLS, CDR2 YYNGEE. The V and J ends lost 4 bases and 1 base respectively, with 11 bases between them. The CDR3 reads CASSQNQANTEAFF. In DNA, the CDR3 is TGTGCCAGCAGCCAGAACCAGGCGAACACTGAAGCTTTCTTT.

This clone came up a few times. The J gene is TRBJ1-2, the V gene TRBV2; TRBD1 agrees at 7 bases. This CDR3 region has 12 residues. The J segment lost 4 bases and the V segment lost 8 bases, leaving 4 bases of the junction unmatched. CDR1 is SNHLY and CDR2 is FYNNEI in the germline V gene. CDR3 nucleotide sequence: TGTGCCAGCGAAGGGGGCAGCTATGGCTACACCTTC. Translating gives CASEGGSYGYTF.

This clone occurred a few times. CDR3 nucleotides: TGTGCCAGCAGCCGTCAGGTACGCGAGCAGTACTTC. Amino acid sequence: CASSRQVREQYF. The chain carries TRBV7-2 and TRBJ2-7, with D unclear. Trimming left V 5 bases short and J 6 bases short, with 11 bases between. The CDR3 is made up of 12 amino acids. The V gene's germline CDR1 is SGHTA and CDR2 FQGNSA. Filled out from reference TRBV7-2 and TRBJ2-7, the complete variable domain reads GAGVSQSPSNKVTEKGKDVELRCDPISGHTALYWYRQSLGQGLEFLIYFQGNSAPDKSGLPSDRFSAERTGGSVSTLTIQRTQQEDSAVYLCASSRQVREQYFGPGTRLTVT.

This clone was counted a few times. The chain employs TRBV6-1 and TRBJ1-2; D gene uncertain. Germline V lookup: CDR1 MNHNS, CDR2 SASEGT. The CDR3 is made up of 11 amino acids. With 3 bases removed from V and 4 bases from J, the gap between germline ends came to 3 bases. The CDR3: CASSDSYGYTF. In DNA form, the CDR3 reads TGTGCCAGCAGTGACAGCTATGGCTACACCTTC.

This chain uses TRBV5-5 with TRBJ1-5, with D perhaps TRBD1 (6 bases). This CDR3 is 18 amino acids long. CDR1 is SGHKS and CDR2 is YYEKEE in the germline V gene (reference sequence). Trimming cost V 2 bases and J 2 bases, with 20 bases left between them. CDR3 nucleotide sequence: TGTGCCAGCAGCTTATATTCCAGGGCCCCAGGGGGCAATCAGCCCCAGCATTTT. This encodes CASSLYSRAPGGNQPQHF.

This chain links TRBV5-1 with TRBJ2-1; 9 nucleotides match TRBD1. V lost 4 bases, J lost 8 bases, and 4 bases stayed unmatched. The CDR3 spans 13 residues. CDR1 SGHRS and CDR2 YFSETQ come from the germline V gene. The CDR3 DNA is TGCGCCAGCAGCCCGGGACAGGGCCATGAGCAGTTCTTC. This gives the protein CASSPGQGHEQFF.

The chain is built from TRBV6-6 and TRBJ1-1; TRBD1 matches at 10 bases. With 0 bases clipped from V and 1 base from J, the junction kept 2 bases outside the gene matches. The CDR3 has 16 amino acids. Germline CDR1 and CDR2: MNHNY and SVGAGI (reference sequence). For the CDR3, the DNA is TGTGCCAGCAGTTACTCGACAGGGGGCGGGAACACTGAAGCTTTCTTT. It translates to CASSYSTGGGNTEAFF.

The chain employs TRBV19 and TRBJ1-1; TRBD1 might be the D (5 bases). The CDR3 is 16 amino acids. CDR1 LNHDA and CDR2 SQIVND come from the germline V gene (reference sequence). Trimming took off 4 bases at V and 2 bases at J, with 17 bases between the two ends. The CDR3 DNA reads as TGTGCCAGTAGTACTCCCTCCGGGGGAGTTAACACTGAAGCTTTCTTT. Translating it yields CASSTPSGGVNTEAFF.

CDR3 nucleotide sequence: TGTGCGACCCGCGAGGGCCGGACAGATACGCAGTATTTT. Translating gives CATREGRTDTQYF. The chain couples TRBV28 to TRBJ2-3, with D possibly TRBD2 on 5 matching bases. The germline V gene encodes CDR1 MDHEN and CDR2 SYDVKM. The length of the CDR3 is 13 residues.

The gene calls are TRBV4-1 and TRBJ1-1; D is unclear. The germline CDR1 and CDR2 sequences are MGHRA and YSYEKL. CDR3 size: 15 residues. Trimming shortened V by 3 bases and J by 5 bases, and 16 bases separated the two germline ends. The CDR3 loop is CASSQPLAGWTEAFF. The CDR3 nucleotides read TGCGCCAGCAGCCAGCCACTCGCGGGATGGACTGAAGCTTTCTTT.

This clone has just a few counts. This sequence joins TRBV11-2 and TRBJ1-2; 8 bases line up with TRBD1. This CDR3 spans 16 amino acids. Germline values: CDR1 SGHAT, CDR2 FQNNGV. The ends lost 6 bases at V and 0 bases at J; junction bases unmatched: 9. CDR3 amino acids: CASRPIRGQANYGYTF. CDR3 in DNA: TGTGCCAGCAGGCCTATCAGGGGACAGGCTAACTATGGCTACACCTTC.

The rearrangement links TRBV28 to TRBJ2-7, with 11 bases matching TRBD1. The length of the CDR3 is 14 residues. Germline CDR1 MDHEN, CDR2 SYDVKM. Unmatched junction bases numbered 4, after V lost 5 bases and J lost 4 bases. CDR3 sequence (DNA): TGTGCCAGCAGTGGGGACAGGGGGGCATACGAGCAGTACTTC. Protein product: CASSGDRGAYEQYF.